This T cell receptor (beta chain) originates from a study of Graves' ophthalmopathy and Graves' hyperthyroidism. Findings of the study overall: Forecasting of ophthalmopathy progression by the model achieved around 71% sensitivity and less than 80% specificity.

Ten or more counts support this clonotype. What it recognizes is unknown. Germline V gene lookup returns CDR1 SGHVS and CDR2 FNYEAQ. V was pared by 5 bases and J by 5 bases, with 6 bases of the junction left unmatched. The CDR3 extends over 15 amino acids. RNA transcripts served as template for amplifying TCR beta CDR3 sequences. The library came from an HTBI-primed first-round RT-PCR and a second-round multiplex PCR. TCRdb reprocessed the multiplex PCR reads via MiXCR and lists one record per CDR3 protein. Among about 1.2 million distinct CDR3 sequences, about 38% were seen once, and the ten largest hold approximately 10%. Included hyperthyroidism patients were aged 18 to 65 and newly diagnosed (under 2 months' duration). Orbital computed tomography, thyroid ultrasound, TRAb, serum thyroxine and clinical symptoms formed the basis of diagnosis.

The gene calls are TRBV7-6 and TRBJ2-5; TRBD2 matches 12 bases. Sequenced material: peripheral blood or thyroid tissue (not recorded which). The clonotype comes from an adult man with Graves' hyperthyroidism. The CDR3 loop is CASSQTSGGGETQYF. The CDR3, as DNA: TGTGCCAGCAGCCAGACTAGCGGGGGCGGGGAGACCCAGTACTTC.